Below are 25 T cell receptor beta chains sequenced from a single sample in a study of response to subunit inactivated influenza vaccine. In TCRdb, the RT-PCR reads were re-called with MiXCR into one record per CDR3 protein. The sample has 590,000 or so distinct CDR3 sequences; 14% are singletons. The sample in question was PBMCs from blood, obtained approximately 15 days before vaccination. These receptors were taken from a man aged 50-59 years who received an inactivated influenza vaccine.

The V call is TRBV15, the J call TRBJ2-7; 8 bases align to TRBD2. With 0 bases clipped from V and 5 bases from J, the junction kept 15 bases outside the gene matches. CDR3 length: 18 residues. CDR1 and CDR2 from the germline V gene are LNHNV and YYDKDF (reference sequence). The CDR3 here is CATSRDLRREGLGDEQYF. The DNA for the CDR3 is TGTGCCACCAGCAGAGATCTCAGACGGGAGGGCCTAGGTGACGAGCAGTACTTC.

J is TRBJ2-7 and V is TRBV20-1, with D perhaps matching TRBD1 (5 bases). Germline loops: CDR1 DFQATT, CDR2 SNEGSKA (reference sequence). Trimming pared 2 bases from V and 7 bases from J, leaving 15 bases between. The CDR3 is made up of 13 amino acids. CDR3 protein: CSARQDIGKEQYF. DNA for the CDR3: TGCAGTGCTAGACAGGACATAGGAAAGGAGCAGTACTTC.

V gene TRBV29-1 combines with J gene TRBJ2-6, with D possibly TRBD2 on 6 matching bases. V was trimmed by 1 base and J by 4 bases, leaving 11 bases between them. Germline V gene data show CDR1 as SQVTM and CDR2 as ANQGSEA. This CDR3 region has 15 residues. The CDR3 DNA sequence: TGCAGCGTTGAAGTTCGGGGGACCGGGGCCAACGTCCTGACTTTC. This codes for CSVEVRGTGANVLTF.

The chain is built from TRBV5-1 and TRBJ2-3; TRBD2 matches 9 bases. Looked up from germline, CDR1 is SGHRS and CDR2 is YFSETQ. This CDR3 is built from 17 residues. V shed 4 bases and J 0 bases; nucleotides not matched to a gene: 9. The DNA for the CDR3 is TGCGCCAGCAGCCCTGGGTGGAGCGGGGGGAGCACAGATACGCAGTATTTT. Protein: CASSPGWSGGSTDTQYF.

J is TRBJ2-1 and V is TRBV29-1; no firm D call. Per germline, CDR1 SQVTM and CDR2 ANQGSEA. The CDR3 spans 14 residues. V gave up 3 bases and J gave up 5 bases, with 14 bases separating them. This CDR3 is CSVDTILEHNEQFF. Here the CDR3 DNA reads TGCAGCGTTGATACGATCTTAGAACACAATGAGCAGTTCTTC.

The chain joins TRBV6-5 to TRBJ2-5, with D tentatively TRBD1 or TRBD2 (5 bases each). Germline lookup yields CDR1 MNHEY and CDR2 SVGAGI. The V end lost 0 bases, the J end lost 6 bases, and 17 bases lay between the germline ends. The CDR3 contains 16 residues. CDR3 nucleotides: TGTGCCAGCAGTTACTCGATAGGGACCCCTGGAAAGACCCAGTACTTC. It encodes CASSYSIGTPGKTQYF.

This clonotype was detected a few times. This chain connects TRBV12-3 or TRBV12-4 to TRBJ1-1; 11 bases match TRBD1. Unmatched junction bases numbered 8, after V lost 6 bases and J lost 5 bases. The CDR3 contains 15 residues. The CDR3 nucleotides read TGTGCCAGCAGACAAAGGACAGGGGGCTGGACTGAAGCTTTCTTT. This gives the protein CASRQRTGGWTEAFF.

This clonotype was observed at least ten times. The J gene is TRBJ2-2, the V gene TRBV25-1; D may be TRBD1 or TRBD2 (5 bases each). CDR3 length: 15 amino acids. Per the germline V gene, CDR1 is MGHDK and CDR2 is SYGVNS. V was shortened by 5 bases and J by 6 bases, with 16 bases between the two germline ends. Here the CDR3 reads CASSPRGDAPGELFF. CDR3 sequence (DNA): TGTGCCAGCAGTCCCCGAGGGGATGCCCCCGGGGAGCTGTTTTTT.

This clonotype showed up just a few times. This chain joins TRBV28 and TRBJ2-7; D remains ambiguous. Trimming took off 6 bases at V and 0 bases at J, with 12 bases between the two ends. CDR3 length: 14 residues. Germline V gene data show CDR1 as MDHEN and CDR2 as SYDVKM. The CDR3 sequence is CASSFAISSYEQYF. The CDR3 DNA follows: TGTGCCAGCAGCTTCGCTATAAGCTCCTACGAGCAGTACTTC.

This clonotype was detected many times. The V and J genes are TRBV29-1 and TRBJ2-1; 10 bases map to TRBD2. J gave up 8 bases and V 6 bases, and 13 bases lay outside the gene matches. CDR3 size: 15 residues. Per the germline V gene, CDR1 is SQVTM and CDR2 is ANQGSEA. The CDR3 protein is CSVADGSGGTDEQFF. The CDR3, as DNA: TGCAGCGTGGCCGATGGTAGCGGGGGGACGGATGAGCAGTTCTTC.

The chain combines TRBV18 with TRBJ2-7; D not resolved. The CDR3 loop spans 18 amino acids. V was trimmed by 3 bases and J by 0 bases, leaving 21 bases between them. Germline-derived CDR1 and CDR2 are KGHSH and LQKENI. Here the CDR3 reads CASSPSDSLVSGSYEQYF. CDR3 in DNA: TGTGCCAGCTCACCCTCGGATTCCCTTGTCTCTGGCTCCTACGAGCAGTACTTC.

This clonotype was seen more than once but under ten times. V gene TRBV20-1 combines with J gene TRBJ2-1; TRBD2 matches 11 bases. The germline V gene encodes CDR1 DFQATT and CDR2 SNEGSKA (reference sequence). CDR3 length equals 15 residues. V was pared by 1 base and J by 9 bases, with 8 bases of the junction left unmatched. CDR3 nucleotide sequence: TGCAGTGCTAGAGCCTGGACTAGCGGGTATGCTGAGCAGTTCTTC. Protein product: CSARAWTSGYAEQFF.

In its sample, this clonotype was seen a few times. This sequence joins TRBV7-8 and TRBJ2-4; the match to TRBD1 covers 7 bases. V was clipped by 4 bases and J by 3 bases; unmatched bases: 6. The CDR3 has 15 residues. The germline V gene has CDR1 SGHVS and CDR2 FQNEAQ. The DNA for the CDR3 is TGTGCCAGCAGCTCAGCCGGGACAGTCAAAAACATTCAGTACTTC. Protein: CASSSAGTVKNIQYF.

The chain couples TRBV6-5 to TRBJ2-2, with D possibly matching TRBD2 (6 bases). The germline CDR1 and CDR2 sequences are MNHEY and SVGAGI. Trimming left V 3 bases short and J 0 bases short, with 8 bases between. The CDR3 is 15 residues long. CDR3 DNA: TGTGCCAGCAGTTATCCGGGGGCGAACACCGGGGAGCTGTTTTTT. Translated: CASSYPGANTGELFF.

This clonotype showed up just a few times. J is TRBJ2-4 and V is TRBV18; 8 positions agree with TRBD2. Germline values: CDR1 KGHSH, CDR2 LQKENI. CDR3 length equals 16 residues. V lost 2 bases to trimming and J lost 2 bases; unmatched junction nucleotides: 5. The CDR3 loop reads CASSPGSGGSKNIQYF. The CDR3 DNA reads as TGTGCCAGCTCACCAGGAAGCGGGGGTTCCAAAAACATTCAGTACTTC.

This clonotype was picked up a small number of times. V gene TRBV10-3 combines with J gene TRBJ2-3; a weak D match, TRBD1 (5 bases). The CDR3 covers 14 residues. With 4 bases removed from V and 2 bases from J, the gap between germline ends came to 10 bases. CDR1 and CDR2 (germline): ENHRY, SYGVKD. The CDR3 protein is CAISGGRATDTQYF. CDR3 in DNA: TGTGCCATCAGTGGTGGCAGGGCCACAGATACGCAGTATTTT.

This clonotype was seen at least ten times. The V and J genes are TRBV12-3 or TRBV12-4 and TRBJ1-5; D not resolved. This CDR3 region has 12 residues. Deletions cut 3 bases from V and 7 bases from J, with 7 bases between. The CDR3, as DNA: TGTGCCAGCAGTTTCCCGGGCCAGCCCCAGCATTTT. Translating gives CASSFPGQPQHF.

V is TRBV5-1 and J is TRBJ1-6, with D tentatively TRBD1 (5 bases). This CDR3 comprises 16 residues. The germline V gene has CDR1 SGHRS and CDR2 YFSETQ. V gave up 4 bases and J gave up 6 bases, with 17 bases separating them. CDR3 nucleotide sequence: TGCGCCAGCAGCCACGGGCTCGGGGGTGGTAATTCACCCCTCCACTTT. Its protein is CASSHGLGGGNSPLHF.

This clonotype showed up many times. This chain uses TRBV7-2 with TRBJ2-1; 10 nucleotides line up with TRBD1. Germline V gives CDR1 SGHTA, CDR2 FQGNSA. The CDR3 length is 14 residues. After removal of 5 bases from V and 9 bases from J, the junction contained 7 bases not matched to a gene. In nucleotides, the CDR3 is TGTGCCAGCAGCGCCCGACAGGGGGCTAGTGAGCAGTTCTTC. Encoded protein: CASSARQGASEQFF.

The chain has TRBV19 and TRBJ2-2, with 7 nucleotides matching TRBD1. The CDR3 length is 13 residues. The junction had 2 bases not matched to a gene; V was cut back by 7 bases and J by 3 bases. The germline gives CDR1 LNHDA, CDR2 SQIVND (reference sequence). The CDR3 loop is CASNTGDTGELFF. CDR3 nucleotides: TGTGCCAGTAATACAGGGGACACCGGGGAGCTGTTTTTT.

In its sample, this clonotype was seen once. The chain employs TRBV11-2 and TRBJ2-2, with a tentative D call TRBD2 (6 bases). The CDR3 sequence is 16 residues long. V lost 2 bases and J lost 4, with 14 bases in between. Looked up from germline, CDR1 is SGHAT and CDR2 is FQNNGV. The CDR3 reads CASSLMSGAGTGELFF. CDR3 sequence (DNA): TGTGCCAGCAGCTTAATGTCAGGAGCGGGCACCGGGGAGCTGTTTTTT.

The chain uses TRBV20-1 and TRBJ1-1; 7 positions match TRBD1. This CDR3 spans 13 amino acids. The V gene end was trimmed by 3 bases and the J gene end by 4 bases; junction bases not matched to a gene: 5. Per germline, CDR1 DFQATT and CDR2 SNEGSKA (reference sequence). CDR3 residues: CSARGAGGTEAFF. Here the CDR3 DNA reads TGCAGTGCTAGGGGGGCAGGGGGCACTGAAGCTTTCTTT.

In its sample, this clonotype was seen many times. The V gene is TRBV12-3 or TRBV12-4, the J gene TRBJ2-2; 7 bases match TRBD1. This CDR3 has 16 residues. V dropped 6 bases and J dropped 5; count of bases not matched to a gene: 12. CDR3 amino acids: CASSMPTGALTGELFF. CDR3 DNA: TGTGCCAGCAGCATGCCTACAGGGGCGCTTACCGGGGAGCTGTTTTTT.

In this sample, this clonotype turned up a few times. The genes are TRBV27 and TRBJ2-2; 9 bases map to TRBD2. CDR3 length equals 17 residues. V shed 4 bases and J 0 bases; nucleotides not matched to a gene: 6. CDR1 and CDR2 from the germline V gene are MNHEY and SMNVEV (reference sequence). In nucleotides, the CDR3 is TGTGCCAGCAGTTCATTCCAGCGGGAGGCGAACACCGGGGAGCTGTTTTTT. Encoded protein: CASSSFQREANTGELFF.

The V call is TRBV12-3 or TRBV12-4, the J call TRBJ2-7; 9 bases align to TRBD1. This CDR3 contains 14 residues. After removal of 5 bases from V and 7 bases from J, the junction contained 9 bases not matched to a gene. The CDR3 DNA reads TGTGCCAGCAGTATTTCCGGGACAGGGAAAGAGCAGTACTTC. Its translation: CASSISGTGKEQYF.